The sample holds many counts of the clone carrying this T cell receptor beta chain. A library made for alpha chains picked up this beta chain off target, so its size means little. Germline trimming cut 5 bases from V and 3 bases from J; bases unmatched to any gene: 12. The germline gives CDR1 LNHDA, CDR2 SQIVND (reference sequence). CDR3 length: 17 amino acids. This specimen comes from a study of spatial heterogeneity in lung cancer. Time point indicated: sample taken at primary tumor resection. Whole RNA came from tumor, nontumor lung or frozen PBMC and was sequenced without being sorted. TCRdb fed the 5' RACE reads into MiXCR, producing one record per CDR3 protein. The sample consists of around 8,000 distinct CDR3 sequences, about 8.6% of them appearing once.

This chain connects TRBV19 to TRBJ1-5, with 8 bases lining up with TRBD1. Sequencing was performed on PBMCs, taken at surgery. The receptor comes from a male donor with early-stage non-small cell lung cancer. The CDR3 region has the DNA TGTGCCAGTAGTCTACGAACCGGGACAGGCGTCAATCAGCCCCAGCATTTT. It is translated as CASSLRTGTGVNQPQHF.